This T cell receptor beta chain was sequenced during a study of blood T cell repertoires in COVID-19. Study in general: Researchers got acute and convalescent COVID-19 samples from the United States, Italy and Spain. T cells, B-cell-depleted T cells, or PBMCs provided the cDNA or gDNA that served as material.

The repertoire was sequenced with immunoSEQ multiplex PCR; TCRdb's copy has only in-frame clones and lacks some. Here the sample spans roughly 200,000 clones, approximately 86% being singletons. Recovered status applied to Cohort 3 donors who had two consecutive negative PCRs. It also applied to those with clearance or with symptom resolution. The TCR sequence derives from a woman aged 25 to 39 who had recovered from COVID-19. The sequenced sample was PBMCs or T cells enriched from blood (not recorded which).

In nucleotides, the CDR3 is TGCGCCACCATGGACAGGGAGGAATATGGCTACACCTTC. Translated: CATMDREEYGYTF. The chain is built from TRBV4-1 and TRBJ1-2, with TRBD1 matching over 8 bases. The V gene end was trimmed by 10 bases and the J gene end by 5 bases; junction bases not matched to a gene: 9. The V gene's germline CDR1 is MGHRA and CDR2 YSYEKL. The CDR3 runs to 13 residues.